The 14 T cell receptor beta chains in this list originate from one sample, sequenced in a study of spatial heterogeneity in lung cancer. Via MiXCR, TCRdb re-called the 5' RACE reads, giving one row per CDR3 protein. The sample lists 90,000 to 95,000 distinct CDR3 sequences, less than 15% seen once, with roughly 39% in the top ten. Regarding time point: sample taken at primary tumor resection. Researchers sequenced whole RNA taken from tumor, nontumor lung or frozen PBMC without sorting. Sample: PBMCs, taken at surgery. These receptors came from a male donor with early-stage non-small cell lung cancer.

This chain links TRBV3-1 with TRBJ2-7; TRBD1 is a possible D gene (6 bases). V lost 3 bases to trimming and J lost 6 bases, with 15 bases between them. CDR3 length equals 14 residues. Germline V gene data show CDR1 as LGHDT and CDR2 as YNNKEL (reference sequence). The CDR3 region is CASSQGGQSLEQYF. Written as DNA, the CDR3 is TGTGCCAGCAGCCAGGGTGGACAGTCACTCGAGCAGTACTTC.

This clonotype was observed a handful of times. V is TRBV7-2 and J is TRBJ2-5; TRBD1 matches at 8 bases. Germline-derived CDR1 and CDR2 are SGHTA and FQGNSA. The CDR3 has 17 amino acids. Trimming removed 2 bases from V and 5 bases from J; junction bases left unmatched: 13. The CDR3 bases are TGTGCCAGCAGCTTACGAAGGGGCAGGGGGCAAGTTGAGACCCAGTACTTC. It is translated as CASSLRRGRGQVETQYF. Supplemented by reference TRBV7-2 and TRBJ2-5, the full variable domain reads GAGVSQSPSNKVTEKGKDVELRCDPISGHTALYWYRQSLGQGLEFLIYFQGNSAPDKSGLPSDRFSAERTGGSVSTLTIQRTQQEDSAVYLCASSLRRGRGQVETQYFGPGTRLLVL.

This clonotype was detected a few times. This rearrangement joins TRBV20-1 to TRBJ2-3; 9 bases match TRBD1. Germline CDR1 is DFQATT and CDR2 is SNEGSKA (reference sequence). CDR3 size: 14 residues. The V segment lost 3 bases and the J segment 4 bases; nucleotides outside the gene matches: 5. Here the CDR3 DNA reads TGCAGTGCTAGCAAGGGACAGGGAGCAGATACGCAGTATTTT. Its protein product is CSASKGQGADTQYF.

At least ten counts were recorded for this clonotype. The V and J genes are TRBV6-2 or TRBV6-3 and TRBJ1-6; D may be TRBD1 (6 bases). Germline CDR1 and CDR2: MNHEY and SVGEGT. The CDR3 is made up of 14 amino acids. Between the trimmed V and J ends, which lost 6 bases and 9 bases, there was a span of 15 bases. The CDR3 DNA reads TGTGCCAGCAGCCTAGGAACAGGGAGTTCACCCCTCCACTTT. Translation: CASSLGTGSSPLHF.

This clonotype occurred a few times. The rearrangement joins TRBV6-5 to TRBJ1-2; D call uncertain. Germline V gene sequence: CDR1 MNHEY, CDR2 SVGAGI. This CDR3 is 13 amino acids long. Trimming removed 7 bases from V and 0 bases from J, with 9 bases in between. Written as DNA, the CDR3 is TGTGCCAGCACCCCCGCAGCTAACTATGGCTACACCTTC. This translates into CASTPAANYGYTF.

This clonotype has at least ten counts. The chain is built from TRBV27 and TRBJ2-1; tentative D call: TRBD2 (8 bases). CDR3 length equals 15 residues. The ends were cut back, 6 bases at V and 6 bases at J, with 18 bases in the middle. Germline CDR1 MNHEY, CDR2 SMNVEV (reference sequence). Here the CDR3 reads CASSTGAGGLNEQFF. As DNA, the CDR3 is TGTGCCAGCAGCACAGGGGCGGGGGGCCTCAATGAGCAGTTCTTC.

A few counts support this clonotype. The chain uses TRBV6-6 and TRBJ1-6; D is uncertain. Trimming took off 5 bases at V and 8 bases at J, with 10 bases between the two ends. The V gene's germline CDR1 is MNHNY and CDR2 SVGAGI (reference sequence). CDR3 size: 13 residues. CDR3 DNA sequence: TGTGCCAGCAGTCAGGAAACTCATTCACCCCTCCACTTT. Translation gives CASSQETHSPLHF.

This clonotype was detected many times. The chain uses TRBV18 and TRBJ1-5, with a tentative D call TRBD1 (5 bases). Germline V lookup: CDR1 KGHSH, CDR2 LQKENI. CDR3 length equals 15 residues. Trimming removed 6 bases from V and 0 bases from J, with 12 bases in between. The CDR3 region is CASSPGTSSNQPQHF. The CDR3 DNA sequence: TGTGCCAGCTCCCCAGGGACCTCTAGCAATCAGCCCCAGCATTTT. The full variable domain, in which reference TRBV18 and TRBJ1-5 provide the parts outside the CDR3, is NAGVMQNPRHLVRRRGQEARLRCSPMKGHSHVYWYRQLPEEGLKFMVYLQKENIIDESGMPKERFSAEFPKEGPSILRIQQVVRGDSAAYFCASSPGTSSNQPQHFGDGTRLSIL.

The rearrangement uses TRBV12-3 or TRBV12-4 and TRBJ1-1; the match to TRBD1 covers 10 bases. The CDR3 is 15 residues long. V shed 6 bases and J 3 bases; nucleotides not matched to a gene: 7. The chain's CDR3 is CASRPVGQGHTEAFF. The CDR3 DNA reads TGTGCCAGCAGACCCGTGGGACAGGGGCACACTGAAGCTTTCTTT.

This clonotype was seen many times. Mismatch with germline at one junction end may stem from a read error. The chain links TRBV6-1 to TRBJ2-7, with D possibly being TRBD1 or TRBD2 (5 bases each). The germline gives CDR1 MNHNS, CDR2 SASEGT. The CDR3 covers 8 residues. The DNA for the CDR3 is TGTGCCAGCAGTGGAGGGGCCTTC. Its protein is CASSGGAF.

The chain combines TRBV7-8 with TRBJ1-5, with D uncertain. V dropped 1 base and J dropped 2 bases, with 12 bases sitting between them. Germline CDR1 SGHVS, CDR2 FQNEAQ. This CDR3 contains 16 residues. The CDR3 loop reads CASSLELGSGNQPQHF. The CDR3 DNA is TGTGCCAGCAGCTTAGAGTTGGGGAGCGGCAATCAGCCCCAGCATTTT.

This clonotype was seen ten or more times. The rearrangement links TRBV10-3 to TRBJ2-3; 11 bases fit TRBD1. With V trimmed by 7 bases and J by 4 bases, 7 bases remained unmatched. From germline, CDR1 is ENHRY and CDR2 SYGVKD. There are 15 residues in the CDR3. CDR3 protein: CAIMSRTGGSDTQYF. The CDR3 region has the DNA TGTGCCATCATGTCGCGGACAGGGGGCTCAGATACGCAGTATTTT.

The sample holds a few counts of this clonotype. This chain connects TRBV7-9 to TRBJ1-2, with D unclear. V was cut by 7 bases and J by 2 bases, with 11 bases left in between. CDR1 and CDR2 (germline): SEHNR, FQNEAQ (reference sequence). The CDR3 sequence is 13 residues long. The CDR3 DNA sequence: TGTGCCAGCACCTCCCAGGAAAACTATGGCTACACCTTC. As protein: CASTSQENYGYTF.

This clonotype was seen at least ten times. J is TRBJ2-5 and V is TRBV5-1; TRBD2 aligns across 10 bases. Germline-derived CDR1 and CDR2 are SGHRS and YFSETQ. The J segment lost 5 bases and the V segment lost 1 base, leaving 8 bases of the junction unmatched. The CDR3 consists of 16 residues. In nucleotides, the CDR3 is TGCGCCAGCAGCTTGATGTTAGCGGGAGGAGGTGAGACCCAGTACTTC. Amino acids: CASSLMLAGGGETQYF. Full variable domain (remainder filled in from reference TRBV5-1 and TRBJ2-5): KAGVTQTPRYLIKTRGQQVTLSCSPISGHRSVSWYQQTPGQGLQFLFEYFSETQRNKGNFPGRFSGRQFSNSRSEMNVSTLELGDSALYLCASSLMLAGGGETQYFGPGTRLLVL.